A single T cell receptor (beta chain) is shown here with its context. The antigen remains unidentified. The data derive from a study of shared clonotypes between healthy human individuals. Study conclusions and caveats: Sequencing depth was predicted to influence how clonotypes are shared among donors. The study found about 4.6% of naive CD4 clonotypes shared across several donors. Generation of non-shared clonotypes was less probable than generation of clonotypes shared by all four donors.

TCRdb keeps only in-frame clones here, not all; method: immunoSEQ multiplex PCR. The table lists 850,000 to 1,100,000 clones, approximately 80% of them singletons. The receptor comes from a man aged 18 to 29 in good health. Some clones in this sample may be carry-over from other donors' samples. Material for sequencing was memory CD4+ T cells from PBMCs. Described subset: CD45RA-negative fraction.

The CDR3 DNA is TGTGCCAGCAGTGAAATTCCTAGCGGGACCGAGCAGTTCTTC. Its protein product is CASSEIPSGTEQFF. The rearrangement joins TRBV2 to TRBJ2-1; 9 bases line up with TRBD2. With V trimmed by 2 bases and J by 10 bases, 6 bases remained unmatched. The CDR3 sequence is 14 residues long. Germline values: CDR1 SNHLY, CDR2 FYNNEI.